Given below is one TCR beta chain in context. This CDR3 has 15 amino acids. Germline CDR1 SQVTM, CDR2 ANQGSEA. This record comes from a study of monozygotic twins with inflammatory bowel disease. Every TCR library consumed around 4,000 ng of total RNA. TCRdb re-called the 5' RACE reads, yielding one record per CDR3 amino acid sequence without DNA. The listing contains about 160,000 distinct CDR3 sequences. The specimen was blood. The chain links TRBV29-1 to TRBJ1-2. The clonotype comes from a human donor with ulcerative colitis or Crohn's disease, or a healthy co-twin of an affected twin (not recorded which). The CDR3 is CSAQSGGRGDYGYTF.